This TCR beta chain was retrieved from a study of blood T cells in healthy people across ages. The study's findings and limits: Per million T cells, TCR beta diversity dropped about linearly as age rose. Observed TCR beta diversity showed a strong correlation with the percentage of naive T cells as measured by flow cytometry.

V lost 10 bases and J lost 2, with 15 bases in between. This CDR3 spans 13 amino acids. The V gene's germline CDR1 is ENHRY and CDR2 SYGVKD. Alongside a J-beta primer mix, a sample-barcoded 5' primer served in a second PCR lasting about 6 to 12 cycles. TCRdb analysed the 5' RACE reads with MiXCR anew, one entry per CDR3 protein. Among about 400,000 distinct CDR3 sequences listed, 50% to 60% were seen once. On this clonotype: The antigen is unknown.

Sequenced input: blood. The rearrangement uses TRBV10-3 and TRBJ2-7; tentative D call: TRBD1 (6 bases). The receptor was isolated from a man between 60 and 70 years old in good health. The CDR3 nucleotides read TGTGCCACCGGGACACCTCTTACCTACGAGCAGTACTTC. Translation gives CATGTPLTYEQYF.